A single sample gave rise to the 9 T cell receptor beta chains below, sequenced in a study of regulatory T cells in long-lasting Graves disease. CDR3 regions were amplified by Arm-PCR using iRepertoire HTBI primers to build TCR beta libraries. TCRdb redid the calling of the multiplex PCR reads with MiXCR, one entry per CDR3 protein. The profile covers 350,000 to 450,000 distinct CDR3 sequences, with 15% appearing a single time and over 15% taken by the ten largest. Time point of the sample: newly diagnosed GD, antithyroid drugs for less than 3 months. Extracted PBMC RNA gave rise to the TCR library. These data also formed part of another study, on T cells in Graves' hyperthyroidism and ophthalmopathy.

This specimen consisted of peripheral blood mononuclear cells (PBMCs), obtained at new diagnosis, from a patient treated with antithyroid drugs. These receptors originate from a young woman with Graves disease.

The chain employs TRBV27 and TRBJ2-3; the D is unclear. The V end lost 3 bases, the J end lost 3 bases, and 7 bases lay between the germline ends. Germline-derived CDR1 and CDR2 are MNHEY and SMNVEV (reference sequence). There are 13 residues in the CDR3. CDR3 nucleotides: TGTGCCAGCAGTTTTGGGCGAACAGATACGCAGTATTTT. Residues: CASSFGRTDTQYF.

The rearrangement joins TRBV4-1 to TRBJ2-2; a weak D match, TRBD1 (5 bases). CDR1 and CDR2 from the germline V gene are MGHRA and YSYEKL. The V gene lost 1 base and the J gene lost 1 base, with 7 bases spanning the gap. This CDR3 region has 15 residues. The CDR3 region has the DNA TGCGCCAGCAGCCAAGTAGGACAGAACACCGGGGAGCTGTTTTTT. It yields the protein CASSQVGQNTGELFF.

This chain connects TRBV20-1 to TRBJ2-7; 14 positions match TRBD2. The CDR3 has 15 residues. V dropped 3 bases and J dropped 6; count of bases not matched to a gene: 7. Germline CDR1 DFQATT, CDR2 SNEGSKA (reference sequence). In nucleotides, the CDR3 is TGCAGTGCTAGCAAGACTAGCGGGAGGGGACTCGAGCAGTACTTC. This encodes CSASKTSGRGLEQYF.

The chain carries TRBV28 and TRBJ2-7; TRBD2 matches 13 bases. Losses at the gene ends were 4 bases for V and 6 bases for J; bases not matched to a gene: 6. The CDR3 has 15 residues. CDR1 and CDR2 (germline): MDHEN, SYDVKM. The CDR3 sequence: CASSSGTSGTSEQYF. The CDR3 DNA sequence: TGTGCCAGCAGTTCCGGGACTAGCGGGACGAGCGAGCAGTACTTC. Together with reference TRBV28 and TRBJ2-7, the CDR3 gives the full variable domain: DVKVTQSSRYLVKRTGEKVFLECVQDMDHENMFWYRQDPGLGLRLIYFSYDVKMKEKGDIPEGYSVSREKKERFSLILESASTNQTSMYLCASSSGTSGTSEQYFGPGTRLTVT.

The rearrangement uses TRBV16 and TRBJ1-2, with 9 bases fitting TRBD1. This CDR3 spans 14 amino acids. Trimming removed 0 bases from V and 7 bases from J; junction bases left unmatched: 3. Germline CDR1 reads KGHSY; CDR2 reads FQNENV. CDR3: CASSQSRDRVGYTF. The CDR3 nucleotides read TGTGCCAGCAGCCAATCCCGGGACAGGGTTGGCTACACCTTC.

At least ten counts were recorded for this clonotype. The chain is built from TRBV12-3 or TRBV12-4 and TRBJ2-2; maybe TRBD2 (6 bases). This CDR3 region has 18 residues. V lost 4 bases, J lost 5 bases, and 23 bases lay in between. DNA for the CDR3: TGTGCCAGCAGTTCCTCCAGGCTAGCGAGGGGAGAAACCGGGGAGCTGTTTTTT. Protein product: CASSSSRLARGETGELFF.

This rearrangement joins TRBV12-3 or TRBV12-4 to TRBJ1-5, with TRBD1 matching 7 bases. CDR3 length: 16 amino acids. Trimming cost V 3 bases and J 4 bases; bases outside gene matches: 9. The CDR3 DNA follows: TGTGCCAGCAGTTTCCTACAGGGGTCTTCTAATCAGCCCCAGCATTTT. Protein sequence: CASSFLQGSSNQPQHF.

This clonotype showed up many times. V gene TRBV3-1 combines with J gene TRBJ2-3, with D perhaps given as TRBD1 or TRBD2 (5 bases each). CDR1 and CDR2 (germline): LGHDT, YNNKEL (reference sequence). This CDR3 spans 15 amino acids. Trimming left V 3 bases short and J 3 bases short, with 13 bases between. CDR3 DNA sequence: TGTGCCAGCAGCCAGTACATGGGGACGACAGATACGCAGTATTTT. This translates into CASSQYMGTTDTQYF.

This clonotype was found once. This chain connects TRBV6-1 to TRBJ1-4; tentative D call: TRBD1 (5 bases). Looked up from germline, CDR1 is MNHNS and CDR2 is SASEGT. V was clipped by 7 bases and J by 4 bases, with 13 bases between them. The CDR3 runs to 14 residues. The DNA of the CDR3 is TGTGCCAGCACTCTAGAACAGGTTAATGAAAAACTGTTTTTT. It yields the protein CASTLEQVNEKLFF.